This TCR beta chain stems from a study of cytomegalovirus exposure and HLA in healthy donors. Broader study findings: Fewer N-insertions (relative to the roughly 670-donor mean) were reportedly seen in an Asian-associated ancestry cluster in a later analysis. Owing to their indistinguishability, certain V segments, notably TRBV6-2 and TRBV6-3, were excluded.

About this clone: Its antigen is currently unknown.

Use of 60 Vbeta and 13 Jbeta primers characterized the PCR. Generated by immunoSEQ multiplex PCR, the TCRdb table keeps only in-frame clones and is missing some. The data show hundreds of thousands of clones, approximately 90% seen once. Germline values: CDR1 LNHNV, CDR2 YYDKDF (reference sequence). This CDR3 has 15 amino acids. The V end was cut by 0 bases, the J end by 0 bases, with 9 bases between. The rearrangement joins TRBV15 to TRBJ2-7; D remains ambiguous. The sample was PBMCs. This receptor was taken from a young woman in good health and CMV-seronegative. CDR3 sequence: CATSRDRVSSYEQYF. CDR3 nucleotides: TGTGCCACCAGCAGAGATCGGGTTAGCTCCTACGAGCAGTACTTC.